This T cell receptor (beta chain) originates from a study of blood T cells in healthy people across ages. CDR3 length equals 15 residues. Germline CDR1 is SGHVS and CDR2 is FQNEAQ. No fewer than 6 million PBMCs went into each sample. The total RNA that was extracted per sample amounted to at least 6 micrograms. Whole-study findings and limits: Greater diversity and more naive CD4+ cells were seen in long-lived donors than in aged donors.

Points on this clonotype: The antigen is unknown. One base away lies a much larger clone, so this may be a sequencing read error.

The authors ran a second PCR of 7 to 11 cycles using a sample-barcoded 5' primer and a J-beta primer mix. Every sample gave at least 2.5 million paired-end reads containing CDR3. From the 5' RACE reads, TCRdb called clonotypes with MiXCR, one entry per CDR3 protein. In the table there are roughly 700,000 distinct CDR3 sequences, around 32% of which are singletons. The sequence was collected from a woman older than 75 in good health. Sequencing was performed on blood. The J gene is TRBJ2-5, the V gene TRBV7-8; D gene unclear. The CDR3 here is CVSSLAGQPQETQYF. The CDR3 bases are TGTGTCAGCAGCTTAGCCGGGCAGCCCCAAGAGACCCAGTACTTC.